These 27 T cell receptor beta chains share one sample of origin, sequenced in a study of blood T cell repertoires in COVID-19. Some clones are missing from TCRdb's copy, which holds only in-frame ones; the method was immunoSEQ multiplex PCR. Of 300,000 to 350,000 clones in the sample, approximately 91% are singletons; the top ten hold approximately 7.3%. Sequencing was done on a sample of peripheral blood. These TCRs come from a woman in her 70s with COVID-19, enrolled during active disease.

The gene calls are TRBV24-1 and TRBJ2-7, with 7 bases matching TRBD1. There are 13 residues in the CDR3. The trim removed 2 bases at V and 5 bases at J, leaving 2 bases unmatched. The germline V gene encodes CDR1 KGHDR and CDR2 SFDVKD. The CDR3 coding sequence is TGTGCCACCAGTGATTCAGGGGGAGACGAGCAGTACTTC. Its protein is CATSDSGGDEQYF.

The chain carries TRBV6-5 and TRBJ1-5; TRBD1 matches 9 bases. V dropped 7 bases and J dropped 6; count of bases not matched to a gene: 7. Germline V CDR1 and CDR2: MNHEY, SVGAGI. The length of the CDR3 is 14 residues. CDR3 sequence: CASKRGQGSQPQHF. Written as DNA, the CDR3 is TGTGCCAGCAAGAGAGGACAGGGGTCTCAGCCCCAGCATTTT.

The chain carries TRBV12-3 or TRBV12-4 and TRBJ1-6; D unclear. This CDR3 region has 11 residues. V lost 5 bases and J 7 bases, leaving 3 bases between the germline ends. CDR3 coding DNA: TGTGCCAGCAGTCGGAATTCACCCCTCCACTTT. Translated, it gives CASSRNSPLHF.

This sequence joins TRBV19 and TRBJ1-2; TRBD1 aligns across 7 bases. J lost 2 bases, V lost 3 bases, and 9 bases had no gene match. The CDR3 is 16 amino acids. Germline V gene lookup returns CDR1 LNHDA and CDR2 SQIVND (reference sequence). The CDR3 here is CASSMRRQGANYGYTF. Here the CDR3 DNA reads TGTGCCAGTAGTATGAGGAGACAGGGAGCAAACTATGGCTACACCTTC.

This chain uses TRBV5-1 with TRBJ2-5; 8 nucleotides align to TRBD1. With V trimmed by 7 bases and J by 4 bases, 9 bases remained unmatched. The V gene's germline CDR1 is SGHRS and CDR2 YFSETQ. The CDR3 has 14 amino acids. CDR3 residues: CASAPGQGTETQYF. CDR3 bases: TGCGCCAGCGCCCCAGGACAGGGCACAGAGACCCAGTACTTC.

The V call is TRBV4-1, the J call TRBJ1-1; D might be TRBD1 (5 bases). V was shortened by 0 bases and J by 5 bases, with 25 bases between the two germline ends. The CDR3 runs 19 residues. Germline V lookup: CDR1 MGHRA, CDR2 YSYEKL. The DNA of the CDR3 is TGCGCCAGCAGCCAAGATATGAGTCGGCAGGGAGGGATAAGGACTGAAGCTTTCTTT. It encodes CASSQDMSRQGGIRTEAFF.

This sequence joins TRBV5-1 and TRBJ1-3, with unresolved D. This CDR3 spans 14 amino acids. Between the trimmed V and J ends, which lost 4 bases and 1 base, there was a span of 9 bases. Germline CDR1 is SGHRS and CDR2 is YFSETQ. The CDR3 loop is CASSEGLSGNTIYF. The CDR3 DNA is TGCGCCAGCAGCGAAGGACTTTCTGGAAACACCATATATTTT. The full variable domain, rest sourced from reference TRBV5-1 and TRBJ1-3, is KAGVTQTPRYLIKTRGQQVTLSCSPISGHRSVSWYQQTPGQGLQFLFEYFSETQRNKGNFPGRFSGRQFSNSRSEMNVSTLELGDSALYLCASSEGLSGNTIYFGEGSWLTVV.

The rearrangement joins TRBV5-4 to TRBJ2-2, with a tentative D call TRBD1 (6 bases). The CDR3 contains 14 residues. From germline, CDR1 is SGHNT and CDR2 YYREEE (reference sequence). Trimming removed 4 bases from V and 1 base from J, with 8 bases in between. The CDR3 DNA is TGTGCCAGCAGCCAGACAGGGAACACCGGGGAGCTGTTTTTT. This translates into CASSQTGNTGELFF.

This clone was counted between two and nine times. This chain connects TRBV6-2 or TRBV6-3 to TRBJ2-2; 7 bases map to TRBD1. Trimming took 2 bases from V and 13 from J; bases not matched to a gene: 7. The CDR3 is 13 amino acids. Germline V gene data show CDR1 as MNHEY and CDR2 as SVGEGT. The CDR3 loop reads CASSYPDRVWLFF. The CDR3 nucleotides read TGTGCCAGCAGTTACCCCGACAGGGTATGGCTGTTTTTT.

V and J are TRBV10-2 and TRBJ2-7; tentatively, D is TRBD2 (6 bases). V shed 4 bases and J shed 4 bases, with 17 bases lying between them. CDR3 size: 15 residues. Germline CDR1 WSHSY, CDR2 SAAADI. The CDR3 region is CASSAGTPGGYEQYF. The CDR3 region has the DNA TGCGCCAGCAGTGCCGGGACTCCCGGGGGTTACGAGCAGTACTTC.

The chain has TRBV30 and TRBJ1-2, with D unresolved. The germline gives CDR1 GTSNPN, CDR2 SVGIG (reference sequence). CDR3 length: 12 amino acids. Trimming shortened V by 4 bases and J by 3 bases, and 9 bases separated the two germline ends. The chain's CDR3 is CAWIGRDYGYTF. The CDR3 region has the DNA TGTGCCTGGATAGGTCGGGACTATGGCTACACCTTC.

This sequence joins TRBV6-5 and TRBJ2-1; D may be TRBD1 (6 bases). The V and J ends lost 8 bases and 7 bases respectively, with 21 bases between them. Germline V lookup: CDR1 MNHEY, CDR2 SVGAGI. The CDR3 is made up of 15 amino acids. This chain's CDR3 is CASAVGQGIRNEQFF. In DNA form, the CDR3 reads TGTGCCAGCGCAGTAGGGCAGGGGATACGGAATGAGCAGTTCTTC.

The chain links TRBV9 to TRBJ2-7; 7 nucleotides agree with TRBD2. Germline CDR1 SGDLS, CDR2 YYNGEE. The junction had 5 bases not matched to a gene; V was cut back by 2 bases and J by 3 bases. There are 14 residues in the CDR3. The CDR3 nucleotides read TGTGCCAGCAGCGTTGGACTAGGGGACTACGAGCAGTACTTC. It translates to CASSVGLGDYEQYF. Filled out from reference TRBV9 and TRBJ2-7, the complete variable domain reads DSGVTQTPKHLITATGQRVTLRCSPRSGDLSVYWYQQSLDQGLQFLIQYYNGEERAKGNILERFSAQQFPDLHSELNLSSLELGDSALYFCASSVGLGDYEQYFGPGTRLTVT.

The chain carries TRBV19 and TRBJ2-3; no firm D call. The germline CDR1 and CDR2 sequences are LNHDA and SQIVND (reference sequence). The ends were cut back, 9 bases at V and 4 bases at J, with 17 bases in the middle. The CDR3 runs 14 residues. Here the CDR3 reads CASQTTFYSDTQYF. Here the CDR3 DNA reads TGTGCCAGCCAAACGACATTTTATTCAGATACGCAGTATTTT.

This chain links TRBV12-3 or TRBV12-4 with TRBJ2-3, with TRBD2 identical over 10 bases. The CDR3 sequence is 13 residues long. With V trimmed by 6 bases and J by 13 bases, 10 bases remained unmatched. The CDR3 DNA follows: TGTGCCAGCAGGCTAGCGGGGGCCTCAGAAAAGTATTTT. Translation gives CASRLAGASEKYF.

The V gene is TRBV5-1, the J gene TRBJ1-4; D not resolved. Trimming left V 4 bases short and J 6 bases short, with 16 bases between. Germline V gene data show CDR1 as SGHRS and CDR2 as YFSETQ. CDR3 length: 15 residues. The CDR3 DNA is TGCGCCAGCAGCCCGGCCCCCCGACGGGATGAAAAACTGTTTTTT. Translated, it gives CASSPAPRRDEKLFF.

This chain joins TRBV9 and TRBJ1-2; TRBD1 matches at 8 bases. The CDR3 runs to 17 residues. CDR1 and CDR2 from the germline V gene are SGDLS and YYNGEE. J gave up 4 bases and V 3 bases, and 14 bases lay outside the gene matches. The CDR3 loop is CASSASGQGVKSYGYTF. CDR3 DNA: TGTGCCAGCAGCGCCTCTGGACAGGGCGTGAAATCCTATGGCTACACCTTC.

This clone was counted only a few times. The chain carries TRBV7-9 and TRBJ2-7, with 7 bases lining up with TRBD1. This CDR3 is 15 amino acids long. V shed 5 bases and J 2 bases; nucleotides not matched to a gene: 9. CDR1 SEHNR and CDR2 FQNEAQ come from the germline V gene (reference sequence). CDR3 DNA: TGTGCCAGCAGCCCCCGACAGGGTACCGCCTACGAGCAGTACTTC. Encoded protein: CASSPRQGTAYEQYF. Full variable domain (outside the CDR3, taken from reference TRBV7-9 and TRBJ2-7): DTGVSQNPRHKITKRGQNVTFRCDPISEHNRLYWYRQTLGQGPEFLTYFQNEAQLEKSRLLSDRFSAERPKGSFSTLEIQRTEQGDSAMYLCASSPRQGTAYEQYFGPGTRLTVT.

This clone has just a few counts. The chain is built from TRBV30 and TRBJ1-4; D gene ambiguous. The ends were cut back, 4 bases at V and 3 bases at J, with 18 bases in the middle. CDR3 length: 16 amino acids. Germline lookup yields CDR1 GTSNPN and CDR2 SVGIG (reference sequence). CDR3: CAWTVSTSPPNEKLFF. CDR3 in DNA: TGTGCCTGGACCGTTAGTACCTCTCCGCCTAATGAAAAACTGTTTTTT.

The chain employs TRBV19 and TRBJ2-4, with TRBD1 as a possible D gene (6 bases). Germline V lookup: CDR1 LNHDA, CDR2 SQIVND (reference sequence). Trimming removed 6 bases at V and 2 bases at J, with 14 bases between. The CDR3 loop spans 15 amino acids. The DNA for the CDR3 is TGTGCCAGTAGCCACAGGGATCTGACCAAAAACATTCAGTACTTC. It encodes CASSHRDLTKNIQYF.

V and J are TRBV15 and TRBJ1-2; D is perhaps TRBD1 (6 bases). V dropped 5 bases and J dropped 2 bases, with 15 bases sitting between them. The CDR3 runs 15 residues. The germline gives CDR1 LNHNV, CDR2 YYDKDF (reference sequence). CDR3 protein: CATSGLVQGNYGYTF. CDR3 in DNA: TGTGCCACCAGCGGTTTGGTACAGGGAAACTATGGCTACACCTTC.

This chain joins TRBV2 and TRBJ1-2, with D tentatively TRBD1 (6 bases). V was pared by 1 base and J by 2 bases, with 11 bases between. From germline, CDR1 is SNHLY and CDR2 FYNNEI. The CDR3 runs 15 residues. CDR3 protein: CASSEVRGENYGYTF. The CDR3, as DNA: TGTGCCAGCAGTGAAGTCAGGGGCGAAAACTATGGCTACACCTTC.

The CDR3 protein is CASGSRGAYGYTF. The CDR3, as DNA: TGTGCCAGCGGAAGCAGGGGTGCCTATGGCTACACCTTC. The chain links TRBV27 to TRBJ1-2, with D perhaps matching TRBD1 (6 bases). This CDR3 region has 13 residues. Germline V gene data show CDR1 as MNHEY and CDR2 as SMNVEV (reference sequence). The germline V and J ends were trimmed by 8 bases and 4 bases, with 14 bases remaining between them.

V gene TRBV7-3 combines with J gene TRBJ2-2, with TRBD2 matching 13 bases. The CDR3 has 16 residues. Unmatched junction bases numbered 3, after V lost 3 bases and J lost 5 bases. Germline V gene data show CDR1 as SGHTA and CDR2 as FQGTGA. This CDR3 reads CASSFQGLAGTGELFF. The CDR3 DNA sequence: TGTGCCAGCAGCTTCCAGGGACTAGCGGGGACCGGGGAGCTGTTTTTT.

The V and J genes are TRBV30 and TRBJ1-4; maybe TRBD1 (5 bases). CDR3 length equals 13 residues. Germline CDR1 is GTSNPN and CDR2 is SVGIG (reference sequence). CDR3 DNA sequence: TGTGCGTTACACCGGGACTTAAATGAAAAACTGTTTTTT. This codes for CALHRDLNEKLFF.

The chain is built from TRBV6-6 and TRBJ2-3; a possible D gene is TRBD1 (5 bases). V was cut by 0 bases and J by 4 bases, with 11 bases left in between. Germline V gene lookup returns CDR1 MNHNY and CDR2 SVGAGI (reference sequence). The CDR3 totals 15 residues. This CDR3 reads CASSYSIPRADTQYF. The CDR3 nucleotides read TGTGCCAGCAGTTACTCGATCCCCAGGGCAGATACGCAGTATTTT.

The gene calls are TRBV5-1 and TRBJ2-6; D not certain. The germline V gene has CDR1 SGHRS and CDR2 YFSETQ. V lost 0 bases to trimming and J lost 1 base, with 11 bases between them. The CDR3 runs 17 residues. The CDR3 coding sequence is TGCGCCAGCAGCTTGGCCGACACCTCATCTGGGGCCAACGTCCTGACTTTC. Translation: CASSLADTSSGANVLTF.